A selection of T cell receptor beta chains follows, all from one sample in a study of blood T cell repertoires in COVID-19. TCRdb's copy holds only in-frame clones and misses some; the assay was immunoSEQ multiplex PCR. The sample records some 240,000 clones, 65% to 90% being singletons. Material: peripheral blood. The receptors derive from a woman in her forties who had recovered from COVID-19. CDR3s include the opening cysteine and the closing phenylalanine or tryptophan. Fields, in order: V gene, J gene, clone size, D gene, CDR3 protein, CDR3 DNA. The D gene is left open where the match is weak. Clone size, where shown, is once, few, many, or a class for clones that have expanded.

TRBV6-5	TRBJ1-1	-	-	CASTTFGGTTEAFF	TGTGCCAGCACGACCTTTGGGGGGACCACTGAAGCTTTCTTT
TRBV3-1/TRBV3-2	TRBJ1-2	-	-	CASSQGDTGYTF	TGTGCCAGCAGCCAAGGGGACACTGGCTACACCTTC
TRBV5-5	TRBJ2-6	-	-	CASSLTGFVGANVLTF	TGTGCCAGCAGCTTGACAGGATTTGTGGGGGCCAACGTCCTGACTTTC
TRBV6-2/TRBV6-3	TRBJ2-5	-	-	CASSPWGRELGETQYF	TGTGCCAGCAGCCCCTGGGGGCGGGAGTTAGGAGAGACCCAGTACTTC
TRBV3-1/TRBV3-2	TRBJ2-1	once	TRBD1	CASSQEDRVPHNEQFF	TGTGCCAGCAGCCAAGAAGACAGGGTTCCCCACAATGAGCAGTTCTTC
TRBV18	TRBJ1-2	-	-	CASSPPPGLGYGYTF	TGTGCCAGCTCACCACCCCCAGGACTTGGCTATGGCTACACCTTC
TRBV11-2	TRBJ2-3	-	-	CASIDDYLPDTQYF	TGTGCCAGCATCGATGACTACCTACCAGATACGCAGTATTTT
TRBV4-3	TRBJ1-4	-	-	CASSQDLAGLKKLFF	TGCGCCAGCAGCCAAGATTTGGCAGGGTTGAAAAAACTGTTTTTT
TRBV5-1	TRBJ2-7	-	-	CASSLAAGSHEQYF	TGCGCCAGCAGCTTGGCCGCAGGGTCACACGAGCAGTACTTC
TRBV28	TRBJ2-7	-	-	CASSLVSPYEQYF	TGTGCCAGCAGTTTAGTCTCTCCCTACGAGCAGTACTTC
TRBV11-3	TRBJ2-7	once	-	CASSMNRVGEQYF	TGTGCCAGCAGCATGAACAGGGTAGGTGAGCAGTACTTC
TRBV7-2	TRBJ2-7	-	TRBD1	CASSSSGTVLYEQYF	TGTGCCAGCAGCTCATCCGGGACAGTACTCTACGAGCAGTACTTC
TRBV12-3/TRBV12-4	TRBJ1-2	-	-	CASSLPGVILSTF	TGTGCCAGCAGTTTACCCGGGGTGATCCTCTCCACCTTC
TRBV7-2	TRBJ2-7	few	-	CASSLGGGRPSEQYF	TGTGCCAGCAGCTTGGGCGGGGGCCGGCCCAGCGAGCAGTACTTC
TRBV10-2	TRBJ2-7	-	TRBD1	CASAHRQGINEQYF	TGCGCCAGCGCCCACCGACAGGGGATCAACGAGCAGTACTTC
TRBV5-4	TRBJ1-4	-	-	CASSLAGINEKLFF	TGTGCCAGCAGCTTGGCCGGGATTAATGAAAAACTGTTTTTT
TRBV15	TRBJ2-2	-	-	CATSRDLGEADTGELFF	TGTGCCACCAGCAGAGATCTGGGGGAGGCGGACACCGGGGAGCTGTTTTTT
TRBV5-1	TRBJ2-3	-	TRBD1	CASSWAWDRGSADTQYF	TGCGCCAGCAGCTGGGCTTGGGACAGGGGATCCGCAGATACGCAGTATTTT
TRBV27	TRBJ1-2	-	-	CASSLWSVGQDGYTF	TGTGCCAGCAGTTTATGGTCGGTGGGGCAGGATGGCTACACCTTC
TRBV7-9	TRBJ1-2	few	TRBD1	CASSLGTGGVNYGYTF	TGTGCCAGCAGCTTAGGTACAGGGGGCGTTAACTATGGCTACACCTTC
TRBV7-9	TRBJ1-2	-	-	CASSLAGREDYGYTF	TGTGCCAGCAGCTTAGCAGGCAGGGAGGACTATGGCTACACCTTC
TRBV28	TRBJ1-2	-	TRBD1	CASATGEAGPGYTF	TGTGCCAGCGCCACAGGGGAGGCAGGGCCTGGCTACACCTTC
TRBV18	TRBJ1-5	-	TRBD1	CASSPEGGPFNQPQHF	TGTGCCAGCTCACCAGAAGGGGGCCCTTTCAATCAGCCCCAGCATTTT
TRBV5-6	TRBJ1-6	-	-	CASSLGPTYNSPLHF	TGTGCCAGCAGCTTGGGGCCGACATATAATTCACCCCTCCACTTT
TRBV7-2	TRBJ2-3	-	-	CASSLSTDTQYF	TGTGCCAGCAGTCTAAGCACAGATACGCAGTATTTT
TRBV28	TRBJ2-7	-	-	CASSLDSLYEQYF	TGTGCCAGCAGTTTAGACAGCTTGTACGAGCAGTACTTC
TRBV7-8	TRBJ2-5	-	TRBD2	CASSFGLAGETQYF	TGTGCCAGCAGCTTCGGACTAGCTGGCGAGACCCAGTACTTC
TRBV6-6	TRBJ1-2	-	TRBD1	CASKMGQGTVGYTF	TGTGCCAGCAAAATGGGACAGGGGACCGTCGGCTACACCTTC
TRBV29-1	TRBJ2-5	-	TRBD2	CSVEGLAGGKQETQYF	TGCAGCGTTGAAGGACTAGCGGGGGGGAAACAAGAGACCCAGTACTTC
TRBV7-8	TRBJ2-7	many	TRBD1	CASSFRTGSSSYEQYF	TGTGCCAGCAGCTTTCGGACAGGGTCGAGCTCCTACGAGCAGTACTTC
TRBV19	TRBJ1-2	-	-	CASSIGGEGYTF	TGTGCCAGTAGTATCGGGGGGGAAGGCTACACCTTC
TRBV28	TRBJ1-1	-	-	CASSLLAETLSAFF	TGTGCCAGCAGTTTATTGGCCGAGACACTTTCAGCTTTCTTT
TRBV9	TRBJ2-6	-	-	CASSLSGHSGANVLTF	TGTGCCAGCAGCTTATCGGGACACTCTGGGGCCAACGTCCTGACTTTC
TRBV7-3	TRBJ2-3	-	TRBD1	CASSQTGTGSDTQYF	TGTGCCAGCAGCCAAACCGGGACAGGGTCCGATACGCAGTATTTT
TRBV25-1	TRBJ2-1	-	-	CASSELGTGGPEQFF	TGTGCCAGCAGTGAGCTAGGGACTGGGGGTCCTGAGCAGTTCTTC
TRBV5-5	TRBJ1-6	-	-	CASSPEGVPSPLHF	TGTGCCAGCAGCCCCGAGGGCGTGCCCTCACCCCTCCACTTT
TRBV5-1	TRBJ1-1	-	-	CASSLGLVSTEAFF	TGCGCCAGCAGCCTGGGGTTAGTTTCCACTGAAGCTTTCTTT
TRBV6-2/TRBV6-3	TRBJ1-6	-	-	CASSRYTGRESPLHF	TGTGCCAGCAGCCGCTATACAGGGAGGGAGTCACCCCTCCACTTT
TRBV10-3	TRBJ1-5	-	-	CAISDRNQPQHF	TGTGCCATCAGTGACAGAAATCAGCCCCAGCATTTT
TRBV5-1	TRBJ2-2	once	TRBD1	CASSWTGAENTGELFF	TGCGCCAGCAGCTGGACAGGGGCAGAGAACACCGGGGAGCTGTTTTTT
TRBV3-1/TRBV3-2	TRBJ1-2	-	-	CAAAKGQFSGDGYTF	TGCGCAGCAGCCAAAGGACAGTTTAGCGGGGATGGCTACACCTTC
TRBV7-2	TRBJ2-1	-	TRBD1	CASSSSWTGGYNEQFF	TGTGCCAGCAGCTCATCCTGGACAGGGGGGTACAATGAGCAGTTCTTC
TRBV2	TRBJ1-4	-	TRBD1	CASSEYSGQGEKLFF	TGTGCCAGCAGTGAATACTCGGGACAGGGGGAAAAACTGTTTTTT
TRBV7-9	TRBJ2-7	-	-	CASSLRTAGAEQYF	TGTGCCAGCAGCTTACGGACCGCAGGGGCCGAGCAGTACTTC
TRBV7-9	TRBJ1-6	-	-	CASRGADNNSPLHF	TGTGCCAGCAGAGGGGCAGACAATAATTCACCCCTCCACTTT
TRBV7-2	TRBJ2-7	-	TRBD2	CASSFSGGYSYEQYF	TGTGCCAGCAGCTTTAGCGGGGGGTACTCCTACGAGCAGTACTTC
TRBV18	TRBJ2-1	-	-	CASSPREAQEQFF	TGTGCCAGCTCACCCCGGGAAGCCCAGGAGCAGTTCTTC
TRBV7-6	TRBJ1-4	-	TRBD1	CASSLRRGQGAGEKLFF	TGTGCCAGCAGCCTTAGAAGGGGACAGGGGGCAGGAGAAAAACTGTTTTTT
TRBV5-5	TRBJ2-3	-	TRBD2	CASSLGGLAIDTQYF	TGTGCCAGCAGCTTGGGGGGACTAGCGATAGATACGCAGTATTTT
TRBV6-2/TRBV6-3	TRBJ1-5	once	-	CASSYPDSPPQHF	TGTGCCAGCAGTTACCCAGACAGCCCGCCCCAGCATTTT
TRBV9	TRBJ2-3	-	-	CASSFYGGEGTDTQYF	TGTGCCAGCAGCTTCTACGGGGGAGAGGGAACAGATACGCAGTATTTT
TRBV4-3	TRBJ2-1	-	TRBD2	CASSQERRGEQFF	TGCGCCAGCAGCCAAGAACGGCGGGGGGAGCAGTTCTTC
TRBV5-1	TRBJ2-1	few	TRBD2	CASSLARDRVAGGRWYEQFF	TGCGCCAGCAGCTTGGCACGGGACCGAGTAGCGGGGGGTAGGTGGTATGAGCAGTTCTTC
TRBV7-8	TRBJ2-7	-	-	CASSSSRDAGAPYEQYF	TGTGCCAGCAGCTCCAGTAGGGACGCGGGGGCCCCCTACGAGCAGTACTTC
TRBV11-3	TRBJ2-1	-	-	CASSPSGGNNEQFF	TGTGCCAGCAGCCCTTCGGGCGGGAACAATGAGCAGTTCTTC
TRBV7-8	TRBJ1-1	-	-	CASSLDLDQREAFF	TGTGCCAGCAGCTTAGATCTGGACCAGCGGGAAGCTTTCTTT